This entry lists 9 T cell receptor beta chains sequenced from one sample in a study of blood T cells in healthy people across ages. Then a second PCR, running about 7 to 11 cycles, was carried out with a sample-barcoded 5' primer and a J-beta primer mix. TCRdb re-derived calls from the 5' RACE reads in MiXCR, one entry per CDR3 protein. The sample has some 1.5 million distinct CDR3 sequences; approximately 42% are singletons. The sample taken for sequencing was blood. The receptors shown here come from a woman aged 18-29 years in good health.

The sample holds a few counts of this clonotype. The gene calls are TRBV11-2 and TRBJ1-1; the D is unclear. This CDR3 has 16 amino acids. Trimming left V 2 bases short and J 4 bases short, with 17 bases between. Looked up from germline, CDR1 is SGHAT and CDR2 is FQNNGV. The CDR3 nucleotides are TGTGCCAGCAGCTTATGGCACCCCGTTCGGGTCACTGAAGCTTTCTTT. It encodes CASSLWHPVRVTEAFF. The complete variable domain, with remaining parts taken from reference TRBV11-2 and TRBJ1-1, reads EAGVAQSPRYKIIEKRQSVAFWCNPISGHATLYWYQQILGQGPKLLIQFQNNGVVDDSQLPKDRFSAERLKGVDSTLKIQPAKLEDSAVYLCASSLWHPVRVTEAFFGQGTRLTVV.

This clonotype was observed a few times. V gene TRBV7-2 combines with J gene TRBJ1-1; TRBD1 is a possible D gene (6 bases). This CDR3 has 14 residues. With 8 bases removed from V and 1 base from J, the gap between germline ends came to 14 bases. The germline V gene encodes CDR1 SGHTA and CDR2 FQGNSA. CDR3 in DNA: TGTGCCAGCGGGTTACAGGGCGGGAACACTGAAGCTTTCTTT. This translates into CASGLQGGNTEAFF.

This clonotype was detected only a few times. The J gene is TRBJ2-7, the V gene TRBV7-9; a possible D gene is TRBD2 (7 bases). Between the trimmed V and J ends, which lost 5 bases and 6 bases, there was a span of 23 bases. Germline V gene lookup returns CDR1 SEHNR and CDR2 FQNEAQ (reference sequence). The CDR3 is 16 amino acids. DNA of the CDR3: TGTGCCAGCAGCGGCAAGGATGGGGGCGGGAGTTCCGAGCAGTACTTC. This sequence encodes CASSGKDGGGSSEQYF.

J is TRBJ2-1 and V is TRBV7-2, with TRBD1 matching 7 bases. The J call is in doubt because the DNA end fits TRBJ2-7 better. In germline, CDR1 is SGHTA, CDR2 FQGNSA. This CDR3 comprises 16 residues. The CDR3 here is CASSLDTGASYNEQYF. The CDR3 DNA reads TGTGCCAGCAGCTTAGACACAGGGGCGTCCTACAATGAGCAGTACTTC.

The chain combines TRBV24-1 with TRBJ2-2; D remains ambiguous. CDR1 KGHDR and CDR2 SFDVKD come from the germline V gene. Between the trimmed V and J ends, which lost 8 bases and 0 bases, there was a span of 6 bases. The CDR3 spans 13 residues. The CDR3 region is CATTETNTGELFF. The CDR3 region has the DNA TGTGCCACCACTGAAACGAACACCGGGGAGCTGTTTTTT.

The rearrangement uses TRBV29-1 and TRBJ2-7; no firm D call. Germline CDR1 SQVTM, CDR2 ANQGSEA. The CDR3 contains 15 residues. The V and J ends lost 3 bases and 7 bases respectively, with 22 bases between them. The CDR3 here is CSVDSNFRATNEQYF. The CDR3 DNA is TGCAGCGTTGATTCGAATTTTAGGGCAACCAATGAGCAGTACTTC.

This clonotype turned up a few times. V usage is TRBV27 and J usage is TRBJ2-1; D is unresolved. With 5 bases removed from V and 0 bases from J, the gap between germline ends came to 11 bases. The length of the CDR3 is 15 residues. CDR1 MNHEY and CDR2 SMNVEV come from the germline V gene (reference sequence). The CDR3 nucleotides are TGTGCCAGCAGTCTAGGCGAGACCTCCTACAATGAGCAGTTCTTC. Its protein is CASSLGETSYNEQFF.

This clonotype was seen more than once but under ten times. The chain combines TRBV6-4 with TRBJ2-2; no firm D call. The germline CDR1 and CDR2 sequences are MRHNA and SNTAGT. This CDR3 comprises 13 residues. Trimming cost V 2 bases and J 3 bases, with 4 bases left between them. This CDR3 reads CASSDGYTGELFF. The DNA of the CDR3 is TGTGCCAGCAGTGACGGGTACACCGGGGAGCTGTTTTTT.

About this clonotype: This may stem from a read error, because a much larger clone lies one nucleotide away. J is TRBJ2-3 and V is TRBV20-1, with D perhaps matching TRBD2 (6 bases). Between the trimmed V and J ends, which lost 1 base and 0 bases, there was a span of 11 bases. This CDR3 contains 15 residues. Germline V gene sequence: CDR1 DFQATT, CDR2 SNEGSKA (reference sequence). Here the CDR3 reads CSARGPGASTDTQYF. CDR3 in DNA: TGCAGTGCTAGAGGGCCGGGAGCTAGCACAGATACGCAGTATTTT.